The following is a T cell receptor beta chain sequence with its context. This sample is part of a study of T cells expressing NK-cell markers. Study as a whole: The TCR beta repertoires originated in sorted CD3+CD56+NKG2C+, CD3+CD56+NKG2C- and CD3+CD56-NKG2C+ T cells.

TCRdb reprocessed the 5' RACE reads and keeps a single row for each CDR3 protein, giving no DNA. The table gives 350,000 to 450,000 distinct CDR3 sequences; the top ten clones make up 5.2% of it. The CDR3 is made up of 14 amino acids. CDR1 is MNHNS and CDR2 is SASEGT in the germline V gene. This TCR came from a man aged 18-69 years in good health. Specimen: blood T cells: a sorted CD56 or NKG2C T cell subset, CD4+ or CD8+ T cells, or bulk PBMC T cells (not recorded which). The chain is built from TRBV6-1 and TRBJ2-6. Here the CDR3 reads CASSQGSGANVLTF.